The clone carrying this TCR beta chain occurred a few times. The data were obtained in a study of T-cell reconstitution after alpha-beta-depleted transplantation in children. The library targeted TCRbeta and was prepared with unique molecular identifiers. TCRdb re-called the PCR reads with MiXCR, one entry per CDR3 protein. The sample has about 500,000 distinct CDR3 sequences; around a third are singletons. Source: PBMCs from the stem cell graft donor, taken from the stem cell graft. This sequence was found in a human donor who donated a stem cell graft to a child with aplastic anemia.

Here the CDR3 DNA reads TGCAGTGCTCCGAGCGGGGGGAGCTCCTACGAGCAGTACTTC. Residues: CSAPSGGSSYEQYF. The chain combines TRBV20-1 with TRBJ2-7, with 9 bases identical to TRBD2. The CDR3 loop spans 14 amino acids. The V gene's germline CDR1 is DFQATT and CDR2 SNEGSKA (reference sequence). Losses at the gene ends were 5 bases for V and 0 bases for J; bases not matched to a gene: 5.